The source of this T cell receptor beta chain is a study of blood T cell repertoires in COVID-19. This clone was observed a few times. V was clipped by 4 bases and J by 2 bases; unmatched bases: 6. CDR3 length: 14 amino acids. Germline V gene sequence: CDR1 SGHNT, CDR2 YYREEE (reference sequence). The protocol was immunoSEQ multiplex PCR, while the TCRdb copy is restricted to in-frame clones and leaves out a portion. The data hold some 150,000 clones, with around 82% observed a single time. The clonotype comes from a woman aged 50 to 60 with acute or convalescent COVID-19. V is TRBV5-4 and J is TRBJ2-7, with 7 bases aligning to TRBD1. The sequenced sample was peripheral blood. The CDR3 here is CASSPTGLAYEQYF. For the CDR3, the DNA is TGTGCCAGCAGCCCGACAGGGTTGGCCTACGAGCAGTACTTC. The complete variable domain, with remaining parts taken from reference TRBV5-4 and TRBJ2-7, reads ETGVTQSPTHLIKTRGQQVTLRCSSQSGHNTVSWYQQALGQGPQFIFQYYREEENGRGNFPPRFSGLQFPNYSSELNVNALELDDSALYLCASSPTGLAYEQYFGPGTRLTVT.